This TCR beta chain was profiled in a study of resident and recirculating memory T cells in vitiligo. About the study: Samples were epidermis from two lesional and two nonlesional sites, plus PBMCs.

Libraries were prepared by immunoSEQ multiplex PCR; TCRdb keeps only in-frame clonotypes and omits some of them. This table holds roughly 80,000 clones, 92% found once. This CDR3 region has 19 residues. CDR1 and CDR2 from the germline V gene are SEHNR and FQNEAQ (reference sequence). V was pared by 5 bases and J by 2 bases, with 20 bases of the junction left unmatched. Source material: blood. The sequence derives from a male donor with vitiligo. This chain links TRBV7-9 with TRBJ1-2; 7 bases map to TRBD1. CDR3 coding DNA: TGTGCCAGCAGCCGGGCCCGACAGGGCGTGACCTTCGGAAACTATGGCTACACCTTC. Its protein product is CASSRARQGVTFGNYGYTF.